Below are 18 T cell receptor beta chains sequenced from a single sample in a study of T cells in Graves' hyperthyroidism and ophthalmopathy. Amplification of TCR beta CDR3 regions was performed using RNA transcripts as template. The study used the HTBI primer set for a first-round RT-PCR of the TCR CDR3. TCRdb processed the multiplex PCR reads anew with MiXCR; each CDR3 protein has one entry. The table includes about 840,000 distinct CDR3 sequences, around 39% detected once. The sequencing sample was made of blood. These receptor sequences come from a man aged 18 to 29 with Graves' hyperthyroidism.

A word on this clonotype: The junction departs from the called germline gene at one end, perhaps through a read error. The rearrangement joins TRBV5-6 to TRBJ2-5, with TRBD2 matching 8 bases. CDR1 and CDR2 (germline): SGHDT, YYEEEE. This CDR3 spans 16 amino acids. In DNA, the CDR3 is TGTGCCAGCAGCTTGTTCGGGCGGGGGGTCCAAGAGGCCCAGTACTTC. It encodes CASSLFGRGVQEAQYF.

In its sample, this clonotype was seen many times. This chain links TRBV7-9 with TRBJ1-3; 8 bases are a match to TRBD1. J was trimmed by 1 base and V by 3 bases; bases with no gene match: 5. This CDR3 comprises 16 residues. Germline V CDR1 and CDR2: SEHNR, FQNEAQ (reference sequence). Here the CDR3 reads CASSLIGQGSGNTIYF. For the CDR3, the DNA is TGTGCCAGCAGCTTGATTGGACAGGGATCTGGAAACACCATATATTTT.

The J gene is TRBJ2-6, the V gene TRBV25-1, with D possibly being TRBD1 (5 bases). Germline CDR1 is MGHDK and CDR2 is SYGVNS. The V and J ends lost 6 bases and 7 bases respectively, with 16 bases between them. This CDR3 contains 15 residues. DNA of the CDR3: TGTGCCAGCAGCCCAGGGCGCGTGGGCGCCAACGTCCTGACTTTC. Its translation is CASSPGRVGANVLTF.

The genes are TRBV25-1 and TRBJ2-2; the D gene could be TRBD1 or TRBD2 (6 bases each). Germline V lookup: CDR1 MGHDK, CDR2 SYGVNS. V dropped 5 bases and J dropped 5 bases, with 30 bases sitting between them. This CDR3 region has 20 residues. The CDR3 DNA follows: TGTGCCAGCAGTTCCCCAGGGCAGGTAGAACACCGGGGGCCGACCGGGGAGCTGTTTTTT. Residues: CASSSPGQVEHRGPTGELFF.

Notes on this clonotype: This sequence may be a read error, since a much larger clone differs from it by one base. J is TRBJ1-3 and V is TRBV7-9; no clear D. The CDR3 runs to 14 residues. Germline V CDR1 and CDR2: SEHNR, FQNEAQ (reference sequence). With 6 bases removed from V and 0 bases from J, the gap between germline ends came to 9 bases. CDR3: CASSTAISGNTIYF. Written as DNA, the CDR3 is TGTGCCAGCAGTACAGCGATCTCTGGAAACACCATATATTTT.

CDR3 sequence reads: CASSRDPGGGQETQYF. Written as DNA, the CDR3 is TGTGCCAGCAGTCGGGACCCCGGGGGGGGGCAAGAGACCCAGTACTTC. V and J are TRBV6-1 and TRBJ2-5; 8 nucleotides match TRBD2. This CDR3 spans 16 amino acids. Trimming took 5 bases from V and 2 from J; bases not matched to a gene: 10. Germline values: CDR1 MNHNS, CDR2 SASEGT.

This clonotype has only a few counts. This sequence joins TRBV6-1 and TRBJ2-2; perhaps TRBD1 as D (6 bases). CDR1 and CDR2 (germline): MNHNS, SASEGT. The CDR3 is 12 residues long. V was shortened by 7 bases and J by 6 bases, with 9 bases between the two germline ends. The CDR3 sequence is CASNRVAGELFF. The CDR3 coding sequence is TGTGCCAGCAACAGGGTGGCCGGGGAGCTGTTTTTT.

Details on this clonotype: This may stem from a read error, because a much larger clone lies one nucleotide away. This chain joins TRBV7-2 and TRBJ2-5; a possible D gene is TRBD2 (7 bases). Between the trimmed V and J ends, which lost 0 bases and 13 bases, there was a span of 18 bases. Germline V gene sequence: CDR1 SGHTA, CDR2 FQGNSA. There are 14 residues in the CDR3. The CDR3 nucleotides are TGTGCCAGCAGCTTAGCGGGGGGCGGGGGAGAGCGGTACTTC. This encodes CASSLAGGGGERYF.

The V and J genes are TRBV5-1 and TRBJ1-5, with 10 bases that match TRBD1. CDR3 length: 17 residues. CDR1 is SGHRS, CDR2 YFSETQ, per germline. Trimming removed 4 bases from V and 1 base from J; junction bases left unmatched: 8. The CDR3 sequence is CASSHGTGDGSNQPQHF. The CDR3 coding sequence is TGCGCCAGCAGCCATGGGACAGGGGATGGGAGCAATCAGCCCCAGCATTTT.

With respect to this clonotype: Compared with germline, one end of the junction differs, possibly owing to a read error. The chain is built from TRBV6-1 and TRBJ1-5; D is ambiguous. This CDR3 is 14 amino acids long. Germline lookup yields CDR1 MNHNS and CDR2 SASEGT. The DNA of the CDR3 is TGTGCCGGCAGCTTCCCGTCACGAAATCAGCCCCAGCATTTT. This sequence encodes CAGSFPSRNQPQHF.

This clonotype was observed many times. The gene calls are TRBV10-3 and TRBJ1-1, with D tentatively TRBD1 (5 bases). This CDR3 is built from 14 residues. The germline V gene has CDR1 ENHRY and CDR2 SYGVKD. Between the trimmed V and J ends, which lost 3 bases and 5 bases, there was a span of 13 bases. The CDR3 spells CAISDAHRLTEAFF. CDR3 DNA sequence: TGTGCCATCAGTGATGCACACAGGTTAACTGAAGCTTTCTTT.

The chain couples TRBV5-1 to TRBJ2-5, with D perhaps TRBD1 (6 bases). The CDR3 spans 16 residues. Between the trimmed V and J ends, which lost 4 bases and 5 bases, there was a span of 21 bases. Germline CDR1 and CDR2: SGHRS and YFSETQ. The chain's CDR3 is CASSNRDILKEETQYF. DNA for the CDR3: TGCGCCAGCAGCAACCGGGACATCTTAAAGGAGGAGACCCAGTACTTC.

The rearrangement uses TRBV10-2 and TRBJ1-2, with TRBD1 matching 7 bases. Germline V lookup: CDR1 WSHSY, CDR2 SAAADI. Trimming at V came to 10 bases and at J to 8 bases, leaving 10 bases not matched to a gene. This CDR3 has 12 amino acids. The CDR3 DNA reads TGCGCCACCACAACAGGGGATTCGGGCTACACCTTC. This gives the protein CATTTGDSGYTF.

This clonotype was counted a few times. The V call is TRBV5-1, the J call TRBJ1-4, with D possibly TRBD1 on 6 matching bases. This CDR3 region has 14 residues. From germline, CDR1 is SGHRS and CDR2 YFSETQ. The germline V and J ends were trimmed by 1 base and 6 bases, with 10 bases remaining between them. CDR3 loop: CASSLSRGDEKLFF. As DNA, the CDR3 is TGCGCCAGCAGCTTGTCCAGGGGAGATGAAAAACTGTTTTTT.

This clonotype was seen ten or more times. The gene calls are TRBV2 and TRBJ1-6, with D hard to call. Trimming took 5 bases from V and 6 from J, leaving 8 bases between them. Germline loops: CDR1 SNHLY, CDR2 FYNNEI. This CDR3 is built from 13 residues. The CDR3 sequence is CASSSDLNSPLHF. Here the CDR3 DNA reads TGTGCCAGCAGTTCAGACCTTAATTCACCCCTCCACTTT.

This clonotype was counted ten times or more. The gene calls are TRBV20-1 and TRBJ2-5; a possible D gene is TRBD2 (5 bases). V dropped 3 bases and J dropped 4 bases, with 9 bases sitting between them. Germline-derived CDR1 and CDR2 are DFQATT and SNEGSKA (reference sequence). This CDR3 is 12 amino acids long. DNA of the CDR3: TGCAGTGCTAGCGGGATGGGAGAGACCCAGTACTTC. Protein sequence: CSASGMGETQYF.

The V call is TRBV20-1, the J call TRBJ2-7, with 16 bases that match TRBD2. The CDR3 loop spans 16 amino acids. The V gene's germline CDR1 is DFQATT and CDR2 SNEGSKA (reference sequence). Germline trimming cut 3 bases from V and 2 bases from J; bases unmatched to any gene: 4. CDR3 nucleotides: TGCAGTGCTAGGCTGGGACTAGCGGGAGGGCCCTACGAGCAGTACTTC. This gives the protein CSARLGLAGGPYEQYF.

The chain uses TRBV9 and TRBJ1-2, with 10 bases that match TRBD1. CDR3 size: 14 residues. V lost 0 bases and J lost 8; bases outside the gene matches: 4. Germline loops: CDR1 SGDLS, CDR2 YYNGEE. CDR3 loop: CASSVVDRGEGYTF. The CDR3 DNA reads TGTGCCAGCAGCGTAGTGGACAGGGGGGAAGGCTACACCTTC.